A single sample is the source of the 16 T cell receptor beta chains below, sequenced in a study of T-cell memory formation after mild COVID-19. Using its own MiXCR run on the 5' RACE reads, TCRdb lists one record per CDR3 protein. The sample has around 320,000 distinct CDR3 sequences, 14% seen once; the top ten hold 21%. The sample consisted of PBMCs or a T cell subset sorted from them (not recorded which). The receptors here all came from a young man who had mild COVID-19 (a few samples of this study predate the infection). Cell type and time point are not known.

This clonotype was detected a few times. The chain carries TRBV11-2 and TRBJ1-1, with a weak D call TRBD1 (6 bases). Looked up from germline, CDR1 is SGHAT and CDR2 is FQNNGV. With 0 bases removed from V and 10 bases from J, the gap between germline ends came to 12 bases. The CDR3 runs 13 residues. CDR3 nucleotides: TGTGCCAGCAGCTTAGAAGGGGGTTTAGGAGCTTTCTTT. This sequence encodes CASSLEGGLGAFF.

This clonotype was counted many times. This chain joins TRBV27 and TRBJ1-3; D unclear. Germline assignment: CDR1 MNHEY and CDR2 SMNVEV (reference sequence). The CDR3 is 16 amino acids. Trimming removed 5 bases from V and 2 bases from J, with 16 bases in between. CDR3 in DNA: TGTGCCAGCAGTCACCAAGGAGGGCAAACTGGAAACACCATATATTTT. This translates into CASSHQGGQTGNTIYF.

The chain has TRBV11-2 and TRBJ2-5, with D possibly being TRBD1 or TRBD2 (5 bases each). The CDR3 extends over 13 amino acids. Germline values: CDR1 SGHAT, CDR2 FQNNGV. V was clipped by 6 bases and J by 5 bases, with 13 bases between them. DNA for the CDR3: TGTGCCAGCAGAACCGAGGGGTGGGAGACCCAGTACTTC. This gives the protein CASRTEGWETQYF. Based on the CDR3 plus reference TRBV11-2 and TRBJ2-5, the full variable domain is EAGVAQSPRYKIIEKRQSVAFWCNPISGHATLYWYQQILGQGPKLLIQFQNNGVVDDSQLPKDRFSAERLKGVDSTLKIQPAKLEDSAVYLCASRTEGWETQYFGPGTRLLVL.

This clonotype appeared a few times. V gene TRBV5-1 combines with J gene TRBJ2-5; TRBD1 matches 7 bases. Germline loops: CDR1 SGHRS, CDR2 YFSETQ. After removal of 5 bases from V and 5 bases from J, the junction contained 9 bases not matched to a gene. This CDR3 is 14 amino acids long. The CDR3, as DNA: TGCGCCAGCAGTGCCCTACAGGGGCGGGAGACCCAGTACTTC. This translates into CASSALQGRETQYF.

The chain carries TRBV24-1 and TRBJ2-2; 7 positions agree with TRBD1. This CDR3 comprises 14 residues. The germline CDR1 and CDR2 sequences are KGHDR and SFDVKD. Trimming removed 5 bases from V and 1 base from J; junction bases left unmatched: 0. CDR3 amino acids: CATSGQGNTGELFF. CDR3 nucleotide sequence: TGTGCCACCAGTGGACAGGGGAACACCGGGGAGCTGTTTTTT.

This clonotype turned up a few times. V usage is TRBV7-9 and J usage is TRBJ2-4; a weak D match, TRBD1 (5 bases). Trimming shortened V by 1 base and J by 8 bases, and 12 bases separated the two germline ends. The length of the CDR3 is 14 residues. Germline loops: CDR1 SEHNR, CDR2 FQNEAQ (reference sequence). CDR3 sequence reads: CASSLVPGIDIQYF. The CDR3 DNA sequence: TGTGCCAGCAGCTTAGTCCCAGGGATAGACATTCAGTACTTC.

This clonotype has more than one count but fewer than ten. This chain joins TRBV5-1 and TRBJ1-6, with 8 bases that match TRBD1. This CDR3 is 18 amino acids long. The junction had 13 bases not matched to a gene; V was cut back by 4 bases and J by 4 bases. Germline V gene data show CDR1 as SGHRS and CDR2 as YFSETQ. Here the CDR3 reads CASSKGTGALVYNSPLHF. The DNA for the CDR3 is TGCGCCAGCAGCAAGGGGACAGGCGCCCTTGTTTATAATTCACCCCTCCACTTT.

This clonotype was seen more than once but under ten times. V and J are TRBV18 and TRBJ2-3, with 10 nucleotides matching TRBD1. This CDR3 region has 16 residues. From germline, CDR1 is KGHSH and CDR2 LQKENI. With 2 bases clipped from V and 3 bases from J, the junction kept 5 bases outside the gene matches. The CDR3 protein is CASSPLGQGLTDTQYF. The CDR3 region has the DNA TGTGCCAGCTCACCATTGGGACAGGGGCTGACAGATACGCAGTATTTT. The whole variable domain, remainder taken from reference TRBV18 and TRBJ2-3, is NAGVMQNPRHLVRRRGQEARLRCSPMKGHSHVYWYRQLPEEGLKFMVYLQKENIIDESGMPKERFSAEFPKEGPSILRIQQVVRGDSAAYFCASSPLGQGLTDTQYFGPGTRLTVL.

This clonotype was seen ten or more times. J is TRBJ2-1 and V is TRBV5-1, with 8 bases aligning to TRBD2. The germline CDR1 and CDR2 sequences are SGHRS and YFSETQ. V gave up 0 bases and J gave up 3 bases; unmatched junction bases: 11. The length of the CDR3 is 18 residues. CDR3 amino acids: CASSLAGMAGGIYNEQFF. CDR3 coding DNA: TGCGCCAGCAGCTTGGCGGGTATGGCGGGGGGCATCTACAATGAGCAGTTCTTC.

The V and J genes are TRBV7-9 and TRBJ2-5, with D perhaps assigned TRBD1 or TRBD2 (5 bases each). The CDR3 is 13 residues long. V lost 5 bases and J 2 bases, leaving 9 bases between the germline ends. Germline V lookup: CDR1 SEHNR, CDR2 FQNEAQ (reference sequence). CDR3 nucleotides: TGTGCCAGCAGCCGGGACCCGCAAGAGACCCAGTACTTC. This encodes CASSRDPQETQYF.

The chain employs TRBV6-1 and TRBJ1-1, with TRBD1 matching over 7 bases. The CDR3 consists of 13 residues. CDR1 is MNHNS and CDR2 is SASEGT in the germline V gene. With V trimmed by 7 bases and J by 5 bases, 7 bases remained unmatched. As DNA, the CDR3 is TGTGCCAGCAATTCAGGGGGGGAGACTGAAGCTTTCTTT. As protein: CASNSGGETEAFF.

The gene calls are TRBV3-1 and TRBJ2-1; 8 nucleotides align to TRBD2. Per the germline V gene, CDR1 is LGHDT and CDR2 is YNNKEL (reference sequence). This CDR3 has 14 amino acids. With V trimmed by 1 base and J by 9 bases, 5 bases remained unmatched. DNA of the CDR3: TGTGCCAGCAGCCAAGGAGCGGGGGTTGGTGAGCAGTTCTTC. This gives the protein CASSQGAGVGEQFF.

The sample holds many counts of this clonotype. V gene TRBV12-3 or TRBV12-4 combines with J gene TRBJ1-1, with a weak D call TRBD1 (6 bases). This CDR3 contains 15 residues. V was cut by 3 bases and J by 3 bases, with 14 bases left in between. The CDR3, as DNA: TGTGCCAGCAGTTTCCACAGGGCTTCGGACACTGAAGCTTTCTTT. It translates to CASSFHRASDTEAFF.

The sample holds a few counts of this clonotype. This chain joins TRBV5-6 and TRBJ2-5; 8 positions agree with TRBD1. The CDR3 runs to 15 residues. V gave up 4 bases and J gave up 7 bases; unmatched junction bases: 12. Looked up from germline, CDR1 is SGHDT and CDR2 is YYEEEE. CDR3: CASSVWDRRRGTQYF. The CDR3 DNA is TGTGCCAGCAGCGTTTGGGACAGGAGAAGGGGGACCCAGTACTTC.

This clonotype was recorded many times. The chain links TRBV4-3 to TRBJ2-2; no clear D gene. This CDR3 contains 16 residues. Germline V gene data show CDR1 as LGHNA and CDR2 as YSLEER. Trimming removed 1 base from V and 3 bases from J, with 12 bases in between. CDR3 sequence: CASSQVRLDYTGELFF. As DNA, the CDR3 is TGCGCCAGCAGCCAAGTGCGGCTAGACTACACCGGGGAGCTGTTTTTT.

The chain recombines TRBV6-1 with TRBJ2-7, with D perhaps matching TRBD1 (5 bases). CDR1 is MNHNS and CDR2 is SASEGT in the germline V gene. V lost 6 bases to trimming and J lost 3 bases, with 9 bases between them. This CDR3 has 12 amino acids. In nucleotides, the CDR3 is TGTGCCAGCAGGTCCGACAGCTACGAGCAGTACGTC. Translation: CASRSDSYEQYV.